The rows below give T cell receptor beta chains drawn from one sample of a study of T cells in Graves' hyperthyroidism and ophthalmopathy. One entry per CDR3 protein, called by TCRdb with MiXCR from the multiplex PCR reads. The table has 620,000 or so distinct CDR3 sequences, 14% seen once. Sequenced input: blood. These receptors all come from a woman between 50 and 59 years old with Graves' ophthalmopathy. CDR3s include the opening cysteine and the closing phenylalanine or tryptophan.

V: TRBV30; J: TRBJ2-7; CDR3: CAWNLRVSRANDEQYF
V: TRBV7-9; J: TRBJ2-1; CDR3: CASSSGFSGRRNEQFF
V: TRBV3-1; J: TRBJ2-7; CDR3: CASSQVSGREHEQYF
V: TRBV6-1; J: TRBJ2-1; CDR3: CASSDWTTADRDYNEQFF
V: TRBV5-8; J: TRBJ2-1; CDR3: CASSLGTGNNEQFF
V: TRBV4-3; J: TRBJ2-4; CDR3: CASSHGTGGFAKNIQYF
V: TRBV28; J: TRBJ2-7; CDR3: CASRHTAEQYF
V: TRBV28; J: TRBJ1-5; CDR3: CASSFGGGYNQPQHF
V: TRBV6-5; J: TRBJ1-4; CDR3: CASSYRGVEKLFF
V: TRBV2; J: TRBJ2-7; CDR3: CASSEARYEQYF
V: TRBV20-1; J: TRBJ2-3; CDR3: CSAPRTSGNSGDTQYF
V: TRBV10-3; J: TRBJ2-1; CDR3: CAISIGSNEQFF
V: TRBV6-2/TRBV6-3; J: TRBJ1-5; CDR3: CASSYAWGGISNQPQHF
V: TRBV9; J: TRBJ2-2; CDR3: CASSVDGGSTGELFF
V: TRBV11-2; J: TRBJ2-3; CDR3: CASSSISGRATDTQYF
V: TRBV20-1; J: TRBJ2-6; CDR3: CSATPGQGNSGANVLTF
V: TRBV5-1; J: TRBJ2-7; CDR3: CASSPLIGGTVYEQYF